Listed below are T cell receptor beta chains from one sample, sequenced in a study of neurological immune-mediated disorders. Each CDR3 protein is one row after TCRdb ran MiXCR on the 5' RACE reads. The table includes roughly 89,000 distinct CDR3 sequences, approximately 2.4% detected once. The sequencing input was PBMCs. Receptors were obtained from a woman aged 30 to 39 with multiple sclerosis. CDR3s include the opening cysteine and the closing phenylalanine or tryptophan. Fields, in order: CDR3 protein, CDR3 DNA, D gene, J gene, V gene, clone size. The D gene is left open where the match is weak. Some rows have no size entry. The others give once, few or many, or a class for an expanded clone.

CDR3aa: CASSPRPGTTYEQYF; CDR3nt: TGTGCCAGCAGTCCCCGACCCGGGACTACCTACGAGCAGTACTTC; d_gene: TRBD2; j_gene: TRBJ2-7; v_gene: TRBV28; abundance: many
CDR3aa: CASSYSAPGPGNTIYF; CDR3nt: TGTGCCAGCAGTTATTCGGCCCCGGGACCTGGAAACACCATATATTTT; d_gene: .; j_gene: TRBJ1-3; v_gene: TRBV6-6; abundance: many
CDR3aa: CASSYGVVNGELFF; CDR3nt: TGTGCCAGCAGTTACGGGGTTGTGAACGGGGAGCTGTTTTTT; d_gene: .; j_gene: TRBJ2-2; v_gene: TRBV6-5; abundance: many
CDR3aa: CSASLRGVSNTGELFF; CDR3nt: TGCAGTGCTAGTTTACGGGGGGTCTCGAACACCGGGGAGCTGTTTTTT; d_gene: TRBD2; j_gene: TRBJ2-2; v_gene: TRBV20-1; abundance: many
CDR3aa: CSAKLANPWNEQFF; CDR3nt: TGCAGTGCTAAATTAGCGAACCCTTGGAATGAGCAGTTCTTC; d_gene: .; j_gene: TRBJ2-1; v_gene: TRBV20-1; abundance: many
CDR3aa: CASSRLAGAETQYF; CDR3nt: TGTGCCAGCAGTCGACTAGCGGGAGCCGAGACCCAGTACTTC; d_gene: TRBD2; j_gene: TRBJ2-5; v_gene: TRBV12-3/TRBV12-4; abundance: many
CDR3aa: CASSLPSPGTGGYNEQFF; CDR3nt: TGTGCCAGCAGCTTACCCTCACCCGGGACAGGGGGCTACAATGAGCAGTTCTTC; d_gene: TRBD1; j_gene: TRBJ2-1; v_gene: TRBV7-8; abundance: many
CDR3aa: CASSSGFKLQETQYF; CDR3nt: TGTGCCAGCAGCTCGGGGTTTAAGCTCCAAGAGACCCAGTACTTC; d_gene: .; j_gene: TRBJ2-5; v_gene: TRBV7-2; abundance: many
CDR3aa: CSALLAGVRNEQFF; CDR3nt: TGCAGTGCCCTACTAGCGGGAGTGAGGAATGAGCAGTTCTTC; d_gene: TRBD2; j_gene: TRBJ2-1; v_gene: TRBV20-1; abundance: many
CDR3aa: CSAPAPGWGYTF; CDR3nt: TGCAGTGCTCCAGCCCCCGGATGGGGCTACACCTTC; d_gene: .; j_gene: TRBJ1-2; v_gene: TRBV20-1; abundance: many
CDR3aa: CASSLAPVGDEQFF; CDR3nt: TGTGCCAGCAGCTTAGCCCCGGTGGGGGATGAGCAGTTCTTC; d_gene: .; j_gene: TRBJ2-1; v_gene: TRBV7-9; abundance: many
CDR3aa: CASSRTSGTYNEQFF; CDR3nt: TGTGCCAGCAGCAGGACTAGCGGGACCTACAATGAGCAGTTCTTC; d_gene: TRBD2; j_gene: TRBJ2-1; v_gene: TRBV12-3/TRBV12-4; abundance: many
CDR3aa: CASSLGLVNEQYF; CDR3nt: TGTGCCAGCAGCTTGGGACTAGTGAACGAGCAGTACTTC; d_gene: .; j_gene: TRBJ2-7; v_gene: TRBV5-6; abundance: many
CDR3aa: CASSMGLAKEQYF; CDR3nt: TGTGCCAGCAGTATGGGACTAGCGAAGGAGCAGTACTTC; d_gene: TRBD2; j_gene: TRBJ2-7; v_gene: TRBV27; abundance: many
CDR3aa: CASSLDEANYGYTF; CDR3nt: TGTGCCAGCAGCTTAGATGAGGCTAACTATGGCTACACCTTC; d_gene: .; j_gene: TRBJ1-2; v_gene: TRBV7-2; abundance: many
CDR3aa: CASSQEQVTYEQYF; CDR3nt: TGTGCCAGCAGCCAAGAACAGGTGACATACGAGCAGTACTTC; d_gene: .; j_gene: TRBJ2-7; v_gene: TRBV4-2; abundance: many
CDR3aa: CSARDHTAYGYTF; CDR3nt: TGCAGTGCTAGAGATCACACAGCCTATGGCTACACCTTC; d_gene: .; j_gene: TRBJ1-2; v_gene: TRBV20-1; abundance: many
CDR3aa: CSVEVPSGNYEQYF; CDR3nt: TGCAGCGTTGAAGTACCGTCGGGGAACTACGAGCAGTACTTC; d_gene: .; j_gene: TRBJ2-7; v_gene: TRBV29-1; abundance: many
CDR3aa: CAWRGLDYGYTF; CDR3nt: TGTGCCTGGAGGGGGCTCGACTATGGCTACACCTTC; d_gene: .; j_gene: TRBJ1-2; v_gene: TRBV30; abundance: many
CDR3aa: CSARRPGTGNSPLHF; CDR3nt: TGCAGTGCTAGAAGGCCAGGGACAGGGAACTCACCCCTCCACTTT; d_gene: TRBD1; j_gene: TRBJ1-6; v_gene: TRBV20-1; abundance: many
CDR3aa: CASSLTSGTGELFF; CDR3nt: TGTGCCAGCAGTTTAACTAGCGGCACCGGGGAGCTGTTTTTT; d_gene: TRBD2; j_gene: TRBJ2-2; v_gene: TRBV12-3/TRBV12-4; abundance: many
CDR3aa: CSADFQETQYF; CDR3nt: TGCAGCGCAGACTTCCAAGAGACCCAGTACTTC; d_gene: .; j_gene: TRBJ2-5; v_gene: TRBV20-1; abundance: many
CDR3aa: CASSFRSVGETQYF; CDR3nt: TGTGCCAGCAGCTTCCGAAGCGTGGGGGAGACCCAGTACTTC; d_gene: .; j_gene: TRBJ2-5; v_gene: TRBV5-6; abundance: many
CDR3aa: CSATGGQGSYNEQFF; CDR3nt: TGCAGCGCTACGGGGGGGCAGGGCTCCTACAATGAGCAGTTCTTC; d_gene: TRBD2; j_gene: TRBJ2-1; v_gene: TRBV29-1; abundance: many
CDR3aa: CAITPTATYEQYF; CDR3nt: TGTGCCATCACGCCGACCGCTACCTACGAGCAGTACTTC; d_gene: .; j_gene: TRBJ2-7; v_gene: TRBV10-3; abundance: many
CDR3aa: CASSLGDGNTEAFF; CDR3nt: TGCGCCAGCAGCTTGGGGGACGGCAACACTGAAGCTTTCTTT; d_gene: .; j_gene: TRBJ1-1; v_gene: TRBV5-1; abundance: many
CDR3aa: CSARRLAGVPGELFF; CDR3nt: TGCAGTGCTAGAAGACTAGCGGGAGTTCCCGGGGAGCTGTTTTTT; d_gene: TRBD2; j_gene: TRBJ2-2; v_gene: TRBV20-1; abundance: many
CDR3aa: CASSVGGQTSTDTQYF; CDR3nt: TGTGCCAGCAGCGTAGGGGGGCAGACTAGCACAGATACGCAGTATTTT; d_gene: .; j_gene: TRBJ2-3; v_gene: TRBV9; abundance: many
CDR3aa: CASSTYSQETQYF; CDR3nt: TGTGCCAGCAGCACCTACAGCCAAGAGACCCAGTACTTC; d_gene: .; j_gene: TRBJ2-5; v_gene: TRBV7-2; abundance: many
CDR3aa: CASSLDSWGIGRSDTGELFF; CDR3nt: TGCGCCAGCAGCTTGGACTCGTGGGGGATCGGGAGGTCGGACACCGGGGAGCTGTTTTTT; d_gene: TRBD2; j_gene: TRBJ2-2; v_gene: TRBV5-1; abundance: many
CDR3aa: CASSPRGGIGGTSYEQYF; CDR3nt: TGTGCCAGCAGCCCTAGAGGGGGGATAGGGGGAACTTCCTACGAGCAGTACTTC; d_gene: .; j_gene: TRBJ2-7; v_gene: TRBV11-2; abundance: many
CDR3aa: CASSLTSSGAGHEQYF; CDR3nt: TGTGCCAGCAGCTTAACAAGTAGCGGAGCAGGCCACGAGCAGTACTTC; d_gene: .; j_gene: TRBJ2-7; v_gene: TRBV7-3; abundance: many
CDR3aa: CASKRTGGPFQETQYF; CDR3nt: TGTGCCAGTAAGAGGACAGGGGGCCCCTTCCAAGAGACCCAGTACTTC; d_gene: TRBD1; j_gene: TRBJ2-5; v_gene: TRBV19; abundance: .
CDR3aa: CASSLEPSGNTGELFF; CDR3nt: TGTGCCAGCAGCTTAGAGCCTAGCGGGAACACCGGGGAGCTGTTTTTT; d_gene: TRBD2; j_gene: TRBJ2-2; v_gene: TRBV7-6; abundance: many
CDR3aa: CASSYSRREGQVELFF; CDR3nt: TGTGCCAGCAGTTACTCGAGACGGGAGGGCCAGGTGGAGCTGTTTTTT; d_gene: TRBD2; j_gene: TRBJ2-2; v_gene: TRBV6-2/TRBV6-3; abundance: many